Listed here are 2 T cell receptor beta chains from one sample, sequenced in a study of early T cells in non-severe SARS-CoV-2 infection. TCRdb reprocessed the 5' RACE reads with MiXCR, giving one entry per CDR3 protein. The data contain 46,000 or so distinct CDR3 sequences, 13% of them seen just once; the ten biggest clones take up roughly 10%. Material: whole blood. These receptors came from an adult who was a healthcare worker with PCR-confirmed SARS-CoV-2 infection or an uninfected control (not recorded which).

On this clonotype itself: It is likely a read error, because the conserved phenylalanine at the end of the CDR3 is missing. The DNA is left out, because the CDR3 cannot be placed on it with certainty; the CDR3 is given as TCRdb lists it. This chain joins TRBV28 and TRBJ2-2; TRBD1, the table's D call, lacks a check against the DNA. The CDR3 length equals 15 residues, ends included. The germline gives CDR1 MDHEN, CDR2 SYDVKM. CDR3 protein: CASSLIIETGASRLS.

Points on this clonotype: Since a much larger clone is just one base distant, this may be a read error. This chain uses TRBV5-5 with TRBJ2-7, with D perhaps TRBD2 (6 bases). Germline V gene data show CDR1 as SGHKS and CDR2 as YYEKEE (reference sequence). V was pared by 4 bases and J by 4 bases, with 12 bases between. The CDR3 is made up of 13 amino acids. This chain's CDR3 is CASSNFGSYEQYF. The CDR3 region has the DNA TGTGCCAGCAGCAACTTCGGGAGTTACGAGCAGTACTTC.